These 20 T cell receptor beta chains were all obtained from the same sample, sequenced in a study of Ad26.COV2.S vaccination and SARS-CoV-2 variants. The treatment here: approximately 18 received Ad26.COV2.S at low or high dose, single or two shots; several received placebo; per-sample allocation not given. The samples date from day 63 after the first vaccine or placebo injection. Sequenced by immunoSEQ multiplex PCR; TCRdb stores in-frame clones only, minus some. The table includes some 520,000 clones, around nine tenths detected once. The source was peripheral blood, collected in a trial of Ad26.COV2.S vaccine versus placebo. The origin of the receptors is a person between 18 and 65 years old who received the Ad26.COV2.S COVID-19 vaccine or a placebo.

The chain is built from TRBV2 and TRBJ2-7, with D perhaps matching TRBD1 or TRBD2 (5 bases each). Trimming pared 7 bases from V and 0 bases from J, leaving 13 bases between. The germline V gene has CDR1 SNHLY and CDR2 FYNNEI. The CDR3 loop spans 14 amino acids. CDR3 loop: CASTVAGSSYEQYF. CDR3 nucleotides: TGTGCCAGCACGGTGGCAGGGAGCTCCTACGAGCAGTACTTC.

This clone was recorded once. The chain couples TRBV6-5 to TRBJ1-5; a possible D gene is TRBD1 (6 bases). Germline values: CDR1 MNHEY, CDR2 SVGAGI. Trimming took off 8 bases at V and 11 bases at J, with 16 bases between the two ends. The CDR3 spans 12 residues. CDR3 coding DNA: TGTGCCAGCGGACAGTGGGGTGGGACCCAGCATTTT. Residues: CASGQWGGTQHF.

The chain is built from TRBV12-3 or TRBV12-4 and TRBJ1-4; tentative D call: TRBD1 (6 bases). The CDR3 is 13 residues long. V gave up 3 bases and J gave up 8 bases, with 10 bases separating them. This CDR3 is CASSFSGVEKLFF. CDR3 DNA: TGTGCCAGCAGTTTTTCAGGGGTCGAAAAACTGTTTTTT.

CDR3 coding DNA: TGTGCCAGCAGTGGCCTTGGTGAGCAGTTCTTC. Protein sequence: CASSGLGEQFF. This chain joins TRBV9 and TRBJ2-1; D is undetermined. Per germline, CDR1 SGDLS and CDR2 YYNGEE. The CDR3 loop spans 11 amino acids. The ends were cut back, 5 bases at V and 9 bases at J, with 9 bases in the middle.

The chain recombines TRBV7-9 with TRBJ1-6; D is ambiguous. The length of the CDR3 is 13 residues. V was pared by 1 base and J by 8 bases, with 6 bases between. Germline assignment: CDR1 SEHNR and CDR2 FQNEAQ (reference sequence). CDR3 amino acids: CASSLDGYSPLHF. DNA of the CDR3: TGTGCCAGCAGCTTAGATGGGTATTCACCCCTCCACTTT.

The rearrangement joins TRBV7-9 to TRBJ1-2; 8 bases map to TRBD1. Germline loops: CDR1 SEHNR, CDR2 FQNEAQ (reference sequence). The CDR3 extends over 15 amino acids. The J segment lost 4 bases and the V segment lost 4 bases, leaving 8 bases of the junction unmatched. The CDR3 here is CASSSSGQASYGYTF. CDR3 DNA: TGTGCCAGCAGCTCGTCGGGACAGGCTTCCTATGGCTACACCTTC.

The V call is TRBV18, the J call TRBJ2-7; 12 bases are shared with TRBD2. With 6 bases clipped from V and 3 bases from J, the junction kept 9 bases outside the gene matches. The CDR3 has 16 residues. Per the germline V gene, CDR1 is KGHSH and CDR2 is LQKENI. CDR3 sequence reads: CASSLRTSGIYYEQYF. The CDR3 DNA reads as TGTGCCAGCTCGCTTAGGACTAGCGGGATATACTACGAGCAGTACTTC.

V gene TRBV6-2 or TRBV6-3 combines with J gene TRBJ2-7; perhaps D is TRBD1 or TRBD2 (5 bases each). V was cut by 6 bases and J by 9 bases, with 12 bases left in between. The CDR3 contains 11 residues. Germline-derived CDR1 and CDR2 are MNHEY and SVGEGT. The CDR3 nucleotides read TGTGCCAGCAGCGACGGGGCCGCGCAGTACTTC. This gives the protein CASSDGAAQYF.

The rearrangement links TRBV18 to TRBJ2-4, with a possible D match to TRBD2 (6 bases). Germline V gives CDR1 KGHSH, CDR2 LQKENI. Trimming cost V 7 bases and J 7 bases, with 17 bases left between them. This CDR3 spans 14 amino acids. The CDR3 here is CASYKDAGSNIQYF. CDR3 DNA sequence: TGTGCCAGCTATAAAGATGCGGGAAGTAACATTCAGTACTTC.

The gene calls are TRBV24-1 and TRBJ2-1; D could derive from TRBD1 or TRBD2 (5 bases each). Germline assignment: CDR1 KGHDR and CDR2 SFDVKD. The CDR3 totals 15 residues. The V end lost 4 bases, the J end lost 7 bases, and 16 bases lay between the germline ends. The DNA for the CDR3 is TGTGCCACCAGTGAATACCCTAGTGGGGGTAATGAGCAGTTCTTC. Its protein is CATSEYPSGGNEQFF.

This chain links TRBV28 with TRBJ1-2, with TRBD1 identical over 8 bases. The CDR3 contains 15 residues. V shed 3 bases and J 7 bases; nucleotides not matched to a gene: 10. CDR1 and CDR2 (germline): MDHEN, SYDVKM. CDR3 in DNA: TGTGCCAGCAGTTTGCCCGGGACAGGACACGTTGGCTACACCTTC. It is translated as CASSLPGTGHVGYTF.

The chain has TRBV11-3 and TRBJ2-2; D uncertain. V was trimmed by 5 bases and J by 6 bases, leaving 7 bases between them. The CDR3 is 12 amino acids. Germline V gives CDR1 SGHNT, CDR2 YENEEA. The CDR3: CASSRWAGELFF. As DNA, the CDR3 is TGTGCCAGCAGCCGTTGGGCCGGGGAGCTGTTTTTT.

CDR3 amino acids: CASSSGQERGKLFF. CDR3 nucleotide sequence: TGTGCCAGCAGTTCCGGACAAGAGCGGGGAAAACTGTTTTTT. The chain carries TRBV28 and TRBJ1-4; perhaps TRBD1 as D (5 bases). Deletions cut 4 bases from V and 10 bases from J, with 16 bases between. This CDR3 has 14 amino acids. Germline assignment: CDR1 MDHEN and CDR2 SYDVKM. Based on the CDR3 plus reference TRBV28 and TRBJ1-4, the full variable domain is DVKVTQSSRYLVKRTGEKVFLECVQDMDHENMFWYRQDPGLGLRLIYFSYDVKMKEKGDIPEGYSVSREKKERFSLILESASTNQTSMYLCASSSGQERGKLFFGSGTQLSVL.

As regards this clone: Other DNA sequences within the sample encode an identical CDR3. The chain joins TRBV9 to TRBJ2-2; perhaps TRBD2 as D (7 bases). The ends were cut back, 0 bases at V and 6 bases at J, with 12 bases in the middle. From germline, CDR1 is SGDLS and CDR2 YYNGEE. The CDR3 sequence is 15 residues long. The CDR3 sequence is CASSVGAGAAGELFF. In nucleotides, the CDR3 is TGTGCCAGCAGCGTAGGGGCGGGGGCCGCCGGGGAGCTGTTTTTT.

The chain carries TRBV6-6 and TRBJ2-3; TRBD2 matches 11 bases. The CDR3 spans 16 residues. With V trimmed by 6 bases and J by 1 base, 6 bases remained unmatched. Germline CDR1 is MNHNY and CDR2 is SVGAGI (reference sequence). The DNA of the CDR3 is TGTGCCAGCAGGACCTTAGCGGGAGGGGGCACAGATACGCAGTATTTT. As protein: CASRTLAGGGTDTQYF.

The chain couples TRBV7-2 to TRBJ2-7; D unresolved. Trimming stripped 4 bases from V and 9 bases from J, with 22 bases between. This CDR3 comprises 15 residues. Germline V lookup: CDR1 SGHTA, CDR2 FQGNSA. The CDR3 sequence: CASSSPIPAATRQYF. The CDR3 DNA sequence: TGTGCCAGCAGCTCCCCCATTCCCGCGGCAACGAGGCAGTACTTC.

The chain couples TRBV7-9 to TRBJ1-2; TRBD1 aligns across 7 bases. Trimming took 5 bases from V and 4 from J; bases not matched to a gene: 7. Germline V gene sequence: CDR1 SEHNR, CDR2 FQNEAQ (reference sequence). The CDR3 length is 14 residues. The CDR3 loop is CASSQGGEAYGYTF. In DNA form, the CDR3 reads TGTGCCAGCAGCCAGGGGGGGGAAGCCTATGGCTACACCTTC.

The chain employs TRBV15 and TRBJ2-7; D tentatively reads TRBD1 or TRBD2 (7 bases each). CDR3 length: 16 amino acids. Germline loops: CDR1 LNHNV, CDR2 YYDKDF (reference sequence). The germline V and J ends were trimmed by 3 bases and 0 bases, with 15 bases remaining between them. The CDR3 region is CATSRGGTDHSYEQYF. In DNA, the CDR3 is TGTGCCACCAGCAGGGGGGGGACAGACCACTCCTACGAGCAGTACTTC.

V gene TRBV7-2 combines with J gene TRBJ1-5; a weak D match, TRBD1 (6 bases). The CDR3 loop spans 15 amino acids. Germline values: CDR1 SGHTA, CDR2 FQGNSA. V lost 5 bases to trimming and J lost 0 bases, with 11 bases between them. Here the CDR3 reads CASSLTGFSNQPQHF. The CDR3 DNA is TGTGCCAGCAGCCTAACAGGGTTTAGCAATCAGCCCCAGCATTTT.

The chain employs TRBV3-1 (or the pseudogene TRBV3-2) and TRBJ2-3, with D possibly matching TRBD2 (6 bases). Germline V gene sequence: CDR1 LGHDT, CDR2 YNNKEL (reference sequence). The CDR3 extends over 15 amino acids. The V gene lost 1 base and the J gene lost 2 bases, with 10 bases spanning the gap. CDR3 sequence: CASSQASASTDTQYF. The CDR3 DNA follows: TGTGCCAGCAGCCAAGCTAGCGCGTCCACAGATACGCAGTATTTT.